These 25 T cell receptor beta chains originate from one sample sequenced in a study of T cell repertoires in cytomegalovirus infection. No cognate antigen is known for these TCRs. TCRdb processed the reads anew with MiXCR; each CDR3 protein has one entry. The sample shows 50,000 to 60,000 distinct CDR3 sequences, around a fifth of them seen only once. The specimen was CD8+ T cells from cultured PBMCs, collected from culture after CMV antigen stimulation. All receptors derive from a human donor in good health (CMV status not recorded). Some clones in this sample may be carry-over from other donors' samples.

This clonotype was seen a handful of times. V usage is TRBV7-6 and J usage is TRBJ1-6; no reliable D call. The germline V and J ends were trimmed by 2 bases and 4 bases, with 12 bases remaining between them. The germline gives CDR1 SGHVS, CDR2 FNYEAQ. This CDR3 spans 16 amino acids. CDR3 nucleotide sequence: TGTGCCAGCAGCTTACAAACGGACGGATATAATTCACCCCTCCACTTT. It yields the protein CASSLQTDGYNSPLHF.

This clonotype appeared a few times. This chain uses TRBV24-1 with TRBJ1-2; perhaps TRBD1 as D (6 bases). The CDR3 has 14 amino acids. V shed 3 bases and J shed 5 bases, with 12 bases lying between them. Per the germline V gene, CDR1 is KGHDR and CDR2 is SFDVKD. DNA for the CDR3: TGTGCCACCAGTGATCGAGGACAGCTATATGGCTACACCTTC. Amino acids: CATSDRGQLYGYTF.

This clonotype came up a few times. The chain couples TRBV6-2 or TRBV6-3 to TRBJ2-2; D is uncertain. V was cut by 4 bases and J by 1 base, with 7 bases left in between. CDR3 length: 14 residues. Germline V lookup: CDR1 MNHEY, CDR2 SVGEGT. The chain's CDR3 is CASSFSVNTGELFF. The CDR3 bases are TGTGCCAGCAGTTTCAGCGTGAACACCGGGGAGCTGTTTTTT.

This clonotype was seen only a few times. The J gene is TRBJ2-7, the V gene TRBV2, with D unclear. Trimming removed 7 bases from V and 3 bases from J, with 10 bases in between. From germline, CDR1 is SNHLY and CDR2 FYNNEI. The CDR3 is 12 amino acids. Written as DNA, the CDR3 is TGTGCCAGCAAGGGCACCTACTACGAGCAGTACTTC. It specifies CASKGTYYEQYF.

This chain uses TRBV6-2 or TRBV6-3 with TRBJ1-1; a possible D gene is TRBD1 (6 bases). The CDR3 runs to 15 residues. Germline values: CDR1 MNHEY, CDR2 SVGEGT. Trimming took off 3 bases at V and 3 bases at J, with 14 bases between the two ends. The chain's CDR3 is CASSYGDIRDTEAFF. In DNA, the CDR3 is TGTGCCAGCAGTTATGGGGACATAAGGGACACTGAAGCTTTCTTT.

The rearrangement uses TRBV7-7 and TRBJ2-5; TRBD2 matches at 10 bases. After removal of 5 bases from V and 6 bases from J, the junction contained 9 bases not matched to a gene. CDR3 size: 15 residues. The germline CDR1 and CDR2 sequences are SSHAT and FNYEAQ (reference sequence). CDR3 in amino acids: CASSTQRGGHQTQYF. Here the CDR3 DNA reads TGTGCCAGCAGCACACAGCGGGGGGGCCATCAGACCCAGTACTTC.

The V and J genes are TRBV7-2 and TRBJ1-1; TRBD1 matches 9 bases. V shed 5 bases and J 8 bases; nucleotides not matched to a gene: 12. This CDR3 has 15 amino acids. CDR1 is SGHTA, CDR2 FQGNSA, per germline. Written as DNA, the CDR3 is TGTGCCAGCAGCACCCCCGACAGGGGGGTCTTCGAAGCTTTCTTT. Protein: CASSTPDRGVFEAFF. The full variable domain, with the rest looked up from reference TRBV7-2 and TRBJ1-1, is GAGVSQSPSNKVTEKGKDVELRCDPISGHTALYWYRQSLGQGLEFLIYFQGNSAPDKSGLPSDRFSAERTGGSVSTLTIQRTQQEDSAVYLCASSTPDRGVFEAFFGQGTRLTVV.

This clonotype was counted a few times. The J gene is TRBJ2-5, the V gene TRBV7-8, with TRBD2 matching over 10 bases. The ends lost 1 base at V and 0 bases at J; junction bases unmatched: 8. The CDR3 extends over 18 amino acids. The germline V gene encodes CDR1 SGHVS and CDR2 FQNEAQ. The CDR3 DNA follows: TGTGCCAGCAGCTTAGGGCTAGCGGGGGAGCGGTACCAAGAGACCCAGTACTTC. This translates into CASSLGLAGERYQETQYF.

The rearrangement joins TRBV7-8 to TRBJ2-1; D perhaps matches TRBD2 (6 bases). Germline values: CDR1 SGHVS, CDR2 FQNEAQ. The V end was cut by 1 base, the J end by 0 bases, with 16 bases between. The CDR3 length is 18 residues. The CDR3 loop reads CASSLEGGGTSSYNEQFF. CDR3 in DNA: TGTGCCAGCAGCTTAGAGGGTGGAGGGACGAGCTCCTACAATGAGCAGTTCTTC.

The rearrangement uses TRBV12-3 or TRBV12-4 and TRBJ1-1; 8 bases map to TRBD1. The V segment lost 5 bases and the J segment 5 bases; nucleotides outside the gene matches: 7. The CDR3 covers 14 residues. CDR3 sequence: CASSPTGGRTEAFF. DNA of the CDR3: TGTGCCAGCAGTCCCACAGGGGGAAGAACTGAAGCTTTCTTT.

This chain uses TRBV7-9 with TRBJ1-5; D unresolved. The V gene's germline CDR1 is SEHNR and CDR2 FQNEAQ (reference sequence). V lost 7 bases, J lost 4 bases, and 11 bases lay in between. CDR3 size: 13 residues. The CDR3 reads CASTLGKNQPQHF. For the CDR3, the DNA is TGTGCCAGCACCCTCGGCAAAAATCAGCCCCAGCATTTT.

This clonotype was observed a few times. V usage is TRBV7-8 and J usage is TRBJ2-1; D is perhaps TRBD1 or TRBD2 (5 bases each). Germline loops: CDR1 SGHVS, CDR2 FQNEAQ. Trimming pared 4 bases from V and 6 bases from J, leaving 19 bases between. The CDR3 covers 16 residues. CDR3 loop: CASSSGPDLGTNEQFF. The CDR3 DNA reads TGTGCCAGCAGCTCTGGACCGGATTTGGGGACCAATGAGCAGTTCTTC.

The chain couples TRBV6-1 to TRBJ2-7; 10 bases are shared with TRBD1. J gave up 5 bases and V 5 bases, and 6 bases lay outside the gene matches. The germline V gene encodes CDR1 MNHNS and CDR2 SASEGT. The CDR3 has 14 residues. The CDR3 sequence is CASSPGTGADEQYF. The CDR3 DNA is TGTGCCAGCAGTCCCGGGACAGGGGCCGACGAGCAGTACTTC.

This clonotype was seen repeatedly, ten times or more. The CDR3, as DNA: TGTGCCAGCAGCTCCCGGGACGGCTCCTACGAGCAGTACTTC. It specifies CASSSRDGSYEQYF. The rearrangement joins TRBV7-2 to TRBJ2-7, with D perhaps being TRBD1 or TRBD2 (5 bases each). V was trimmed by 4 bases and J by 0 bases, leaving 10 bases between them. Germline CDR1 and CDR2: SGHTA and FQGNSA. The length of the CDR3 is 14 residues. Together with reference TRBV7-2 and TRBJ2-7, the CDR3 gives the full variable domain: GAGVSQSPSNKVTEKGKDVELRCDPISGHTALYWYRQSLGQGLEFLIYFQGNSAPDKSGLPSDRFSAERTGGSVSTLTIQRTQQEDSAVYLCASSSRDGSYEQYFGPGTRLTVT.

This clonotype was found a few times. CDR3 coding DNA: TGTGCCAGCAGCTCCGGGGCAGACTACGAGCAGTACTTC. It codes for CASSSGADYEQYF. J is TRBJ2-7 and V is TRBV7-2; the D gene could be TRBD1 or TRBD2 (5 bases each). V lost 4 bases to trimming and J lost 3 bases, with 10 bases between them. In germline, CDR1 is SGHTA, CDR2 FQGNSA. The CDR3 runs 13 residues.

Only a few counts were recorded for this clonotype. Here the CDR3 reads CASSSQGLAGRYEQYF. The CDR3 DNA reads as TGTGCCAGCAGTTCCCAGGGACTAGCGGGACGCTACGAGCAGTACTTC. The gene calls are TRBV27 and TRBJ2-7, with 13 positions matching TRBD2. The CDR3 extends over 16 amino acids. Germline CDR1 and CDR2: MNHEY and SMNVEV (reference sequence). The J segment lost 3 bases and the V segment lost 4 bases, leaving 6 bases of the junction unmatched.

At least ten counts were recorded for this clonotype. V usage is TRBV4-1 and J usage is TRBJ1-2; D gene unclear. CDR3 size: 16 residues. Trimming cost V 0 bases and J 3 bases, with 14 bases left between them. Germline CDR1 MGHRA, CDR2 YSYEKL. Here the CDR3 DNA reads TGCGCCAGCAGCCAAGACGGTGGGAGGTACGACTATGGCTACACCTTC. Translating gives CASSQDGGRYDYGYTF.

Only a few counts were recorded for this clonotype. This chain uses TRBV27 with TRBJ2-7; the match to TRBD1 covers 12 bases. The germline CDR1 and CDR2 sequences are MNHEY and SMNVEV (reference sequence). V shed 5 bases, J shed 5 bases, and the junction held 10 bases outside the gene matches. This CDR3 is built from 16 residues. CDR3: CASSLLGGTGGDEQYF. The CDR3 nucleotides are TGTGCCAGCAGTCTCCTAGGGGGGACAGGGGGCGACGAGCAGTACTTC.

The J gene is TRBJ2-7, the V gene TRBV27; D is possibly TRBD1 (6 bases). Between the trimmed V and J ends, which lost 3 bases and 2 bases, there was a span of 11 bases. Per the germline V gene, CDR1 is MNHEY and CDR2 is SMNVEV (reference sequence). This CDR3 is built from 14 residues. CDR3 DNA sequence: TGTGCCAGCAGTTTGTGGGGGCCCACCTACGAGCAGTACTTC. Translating it yields CASSLWGPTYEQYF.

This clonotype was seen more than once but under ten times. The chain has TRBV29-1 and TRBJ1-1; no reliable D call. Trimming cost V 1 base and J 0 bases, with 9 bases left between them. The CDR3 has 14 residues. Germline V gene lookup returns CDR1 SQVTM and CDR2 ANQGSEA. The chain's CDR3 is CSVEGLGMNTEAFF. The DNA for the CDR3 is TGCAGCGTTGAAGGTCTGGGCATGAACACTGAAGCTTTCTTT.

The chain combines TRBV2 with TRBJ1-6; no clear D. Deletions cut 2 bases from V and 5 bases from J, with 16 bases between. This CDR3 is built from 17 residues. Germline V gene lookup returns CDR1 SNHLY and CDR2 FYNNEI. The CDR3 sequence: CASSEMSLEHHNSPLHF. Here the CDR3 DNA reads TGTGCCAGCAGTGAAATGTCTCTTGAACATCATAATTCACCCCTCCACTTT.

J is TRBJ2-1 and V is TRBV7-8; the D gene is possibly TRBD2 (6 bases). CDR1 is SGHVS, CDR2 FQNEAQ, per germline. This CDR3 region has 15 residues. The ends were cut back, 8 bases at V and 5 bases at J, with 19 bases in the middle. The CDR3 DNA sequence: TGTGCCAGCGACCCGCACGGGGGAGCCAACAATGAGCAGTTCTTC. Its translation: CASDPHGGANNEQFF.

This clonotype has a count of ten or more. In DNA, the CDR3 is TGTGCCAGCAGTTCGTCGGGACTAGCGGGCGACGTGTACACCGGGGAGCTGTTTTTT. This codes for CASSSSGLAGDVYTGELFF. This sequence joins TRBV7-2 and TRBJ2-2, with 12 bases lining up with TRBD2. V lost 6 bases to trimming and J lost 3 bases; unmatched junction nucleotides: 14. CDR1 is SGHTA and CDR2 is FQGNSA in the germline V gene. This CDR3 is built from 19 residues.

This sequence joins TRBV6-2 or TRBV6-3 and TRBJ1-4; D not certain. The CDR3 runs to 13 residues. The V end was cut by 6 bases, the J end by 7 bases, with 12 bases between. CDR1 is MNHEY and CDR2 is SVGEGT in the germline V gene. The DNA of the CDR3 is TGTGCCAGCAGACGTCCATTAGGTGAAAAACTGTTTTTT. This encodes CASRRPLGEKLFF.

CDR3 bases: TGTGCCAGCAGTAAACAGTCTTCGTACACTGAAGCTTTCTTT. Amino acids: CASSKQSSYTEAFF. The J gene is TRBJ1-1, the V gene TRBV6-2 or TRBV6-3; no reliable D call. Trimming removed 5 bases at V and 3 bases at J, with 13 bases between. CDR1 and CDR2 from the germline V gene are MNHEY and SVGEGT. The CDR3 totals 14 residues.